These 29 T cell receptor beta chains were sequenced from one sample in a study of cytomegalovirus exposure and HLA in healthy donors. With 60 Vbeta and 13 Jbeta primers, the PCR was carried out. Sequencing was performed with immunoSEQ multiplex PCR; in TCRdb, only in-frame clones are kept and a portion is missing. The sample carries roughly 110,000 clones, more than 60% recorded once. Sequenced: PBMCs. The source is a woman between 45 and 60 years old in good health and CMV-seropositive.

The chain couples TRBV7-2 to TRBJ2-7; no clear D. Germline lookup yields CDR1 SGHTA and CDR2 FQGNSA. This CDR3 has 13 residues. V lost 5 bases, J lost 0 bases, and 8 bases lay in between. DNA for the CDR3: TGTGCCAGCAGCGCTACTACCTCCTACGAGCAGTACTTC. It translates to CASSATTSYEQYF. The variable domain in full, completed from reference TRBV7-2 and TRBJ2-7, reads GAGVSQSPSNKVTEKGKDVELRCDPISGHTALYWYRQSLGQGLEFLIYFQGNSAPDKSGLPSDRFSAERTGGSVSTLTIQRTQQEDSAVYLCASSATTSYEQYFGPGTRLTVT.

The chain has TRBV11-2 and TRBJ1-3; the D gene is possibly TRBD1 (6 bases). The ends were cut back, 6 bases at V and 6 bases at J, with 12 bases in the middle. Germline loops: CDR1 SGHAT, CDR2 FQNNGV. The CDR3 is 13 residues long. The CDR3 DNA is TGTGCCAGCAGAGGGGACACCTTAAACACCATATATTTT. It codes for CASRGDTLNTIYF. The complete variable domain, with remaining parts taken from reference TRBV11-2 and TRBJ1-3, reads EAGVAQSPRYKIIEKRQSVAFWCNPISGHATLYWYQQILGQGPKLLIQFQNNGVVDDSQLPKDRFSAERLKGVDSTLKIQPAKLEDSAVYLCASRGDTLNTIYFGEGSWLTVV.

This chain connects TRBV5-5 to TRBJ1-1; 7 bases are a match to TRBD1. The CDR3 consists of 13 residues. The V segment lost 3 bases and the J segment 8 bases; nucleotides outside the gene matches: 7. CDR1 SGHKS and CDR2 YYEKEE come from the germline V gene (reference sequence). Here the CDR3 reads CASSSDRALEAFF. CDR3 bases: TGTGCCAGCAGCTCCGACAGGGCTCTGGAAGCTTTCTTT.

This clone was seen just once. The rearrangement links TRBV5-1 to TRBJ2-3; 9 nucleotides align to TRBD2. The CDR3 sequence is 16 residues long. With V trimmed by 2 bases and J by 5 bases, 9 bases remained unmatched. Germline V gene sequence: CDR1 SGHRS, CDR2 YFSETQ. CDR3: CASSLPGGGAGDTQYF. In DNA form, the CDR3 reads TGCGCCAGCAGCTTACCTGGCGGGGGGGCAGGAGATACGCAGTATTTT.

The chain links TRBV6-6 to TRBJ1-2; 7 nucleotides agree with TRBD1. This CDR3 has 14 residues. V was clipped by 4 bases and J by 3 bases; unmatched bases: 5. Looked up from germline, CDR1 is MNHNY and CDR2 is SVGAGI (reference sequence). The CDR3 bases are TGTGCCAGCAGTTCCCGGACAGGATACTATGGCTACACCTTC. Protein product: CASSSRTGYYGYTF.

The chain links TRBV2 to TRBJ1-6; weak D call: TRBD1 (5 bases). CDR3 length: 14 residues. Germline CDR1 is SNHLY and CDR2 is FYNNEI. V shed 9 bases and J shed 0 bases, with 9 bases lying between them. The DNA of the CDR3 is TGTGCCAGTCGCACAGGCTCCTATAATTCACCCCTCCACTTT. This gives the protein CASRTGSYNSPLHF.

The sample holds a few counts of this clone. The DNA for the CDR3 is TGTGCCAGCAGTGCCTCGCCGGGGATAAACAATGAGCAGTTCTTC. Its protein is CASSASPGINNEQFF. V gene TRBV6-1 combines with J gene TRBJ2-1, with D possibly matching TRBD2 (5 bases). V lost 4 bases to trimming and J lost 5 bases, with 15 bases between them. The CDR3 has 15 amino acids. CDR1 and CDR2 (germline): MNHNS, SASEGT.

A few counts support this clone. This sequence joins TRBV7-9 and TRBJ1-1, with a tentative D call TRBD1 (6 bases). Germline-derived CDR1 and CDR2 are SEHNR and FQNEAQ (reference sequence). This CDR3 region has 14 residues. V lost 3 bases and J lost 5, with 13 bases in between. The CDR3 coding sequence is TGTGCCAGCAGCTTGTTAGACAGGCGGACTGAAGCTTTCTTT. Its translation is CASSLLDRRTEAFF.

The chain employs TRBV6-1 and TRBJ1-1; D gene uncertain. Deletions cut 6 bases from V and 0 bases from J, with 8 bases between. Germline CDR1 reads MNHNS; CDR2 reads SASEGT. The length of the CDR3 is 13 residues. The CDR3 here is CASSVPVNTEAFF. CDR3 DNA: TGTGCCAGCAGCGTCCCCGTGAACACTGAAGCTTTCTTT.

The rearrangement joins TRBV28 to TRBJ1-5, with D possibly TRBD1 on 5 matching bases. V lost 5 bases to trimming and J lost 5 bases, with 19 bases between them. The CDR3 is 16 amino acids. Germline V CDR1 and CDR2: MDHEN, SYDVKM. CDR3 coding DNA: TGTGCCAGCAGTATAGGTCCGATCAGGGCCGATCAGCCCCAGCATTTT. Protein: CASSIGPIRADQPQHF.

V usage is TRBV2 and J usage is TRBJ2-5; a weak D match, TRBD1 (6 bases). The ends were cut back, 6 bases at V and 2 bases at J, with 16 bases in the middle. The germline CDR1 and CDR2 sequences are SNHLY and FYNNEI. The CDR3 contains 15 residues. CDR3 nucleotide sequence: TGTGCCAGCAGGTATAGGCAGGGGAATCAAGAGACCCAGTACTTC. Translating gives CASRYRQGNQETQYF.

The chain is built from TRBV6-4 and TRBJ2-7; 7 bases align to TRBD2. Per the germline V gene, CDR1 is MRHNA and CDR2 is SNTAGT. V shed 6 bases and J 7 bases; nucleotides not matched to a gene: 15. The CDR3 contains 15 residues. CDR3 sequence: CASSPGLAERREQYF. In DNA, the CDR3 is TGTGCCAGCAGCCCGGGGCTAGCGGAACGTAGGGAGCAGTACTTC.

The J gene is TRBJ1-2, the V gene TRBV28; D unresolved. The CDR3 has 10 residues. V dropped 6 bases and J dropped 7 bases, with 6 bases sitting between them. The germline V gene has CDR1 MDHEN and CDR2 SYDVKM. DNA for the CDR3: TGTGCCAGCAGGTCCTCTGGCTACACCTTC. This gives the protein CASRSSGYTF.

This chain links TRBV30 with TRBJ2-3; tentative D call: TRBD2 (6 bases). The CDR3 has 16 residues. The V gene's germline CDR1 is GTSNPN and CDR2 SVGIG (reference sequence). Trimming shortened V by 2 bases and J by 1 base, and 16 bases separated the two germline ends. This CDR3 is CAWSLFRRGGTDTQYF. The CDR3 region has the DNA TGTGCCTGGAGTCTCTTTAGGAGGGGCGGCACAGATACGCAGTATTTT.

This clone was seen a handful of times. This chain joins TRBV5-1 and TRBJ1-6; a weak D match, TRBD1 (5 bases). Germline CDR1 and CDR2: SGHRS and YFSETQ. V was clipped by 0 bases and J by 4 bases, with 5 bases between them. The CDR3 totals 14 residues. In DNA form, the CDR3 reads TGCGCCAGCAGCTTGGCAGGGTATAATTCACCCCTCCACTTT. Translated, it gives CASSLAGYNSPLHF.

This clone turned up a few times. This chain links TRBV4-1 with TRBJ2-2; D perhaps matches TRBD1 (5 bases). V lost 2 bases to trimming and J lost 6 bases, with 16 bases between them. Germline CDR1 reads MGHRA; CDR2 reads YSYEKL. CDR3 size: 16 residues. The CDR3 DNA reads TGCGCCAGCAGCCAAAGGGGATCAGGGATCGCCGGGGAGCTGTTTTTT. As protein: CASSQRGSGIAGELFF.

The chain couples TRBV5-4 to TRBJ1-2, with TRBD1 matching 9 bases. V trimming: 4 bases; J trimming: 7 bases; junction bases outside the gene matches: 14. CDR1 is SGHNT and CDR2 is YYREEE in the germline V gene (reference sequence). The CDR3 is 16 amino acids. The CDR3 loop is CASSRLGTGRYGGYTF. The DNA of the CDR3 is TGTGCCAGCAGCCGACTCGGGACAGGGAGGTATGGTGGCTACACCTTC.

The chain has TRBV27 and TRBJ2-1; 7 bases are a match to TRBD2. Germline-derived CDR1 and CDR2 are MNHEY and SMNVEV (reference sequence). The CDR3 extends over 16 amino acids. Trimming took 2 bases from V and 3 from J; bases not matched to a gene: 7. The CDR3 nucleotides are TGTGCCAGCAGTTTAGGGCTAGCGGCCCTCTACAATGAGCAGTTCTTC. It yields the protein CASSLGLAALYNEQFF.

This clone was seen just once. Germline is not matched at one junction end, which may reflect a read error. The J gene is TRBJ1-1, the V gene TRBV7-9, with TRBD1 matching over 7 bases. Germline CDR1 and CDR2: SEHNR and FQNEAQ (reference sequence). This CDR3 has 19 residues. CDR3 DNA: TGTTCCAGCAGCCCGCAACCGGGACAGAATCTCGCAAGTCCCACTGAAGCTTTCTTT. Its translation is CSSSPQPGQNLASPTEAFF.

The chain has TRBV2 and TRBJ1-4; maybe TRBD1 (5 bases). V lost 5 bases to trimming and J lost 0 bases, with 7 bases between them. This CDR3 region has 14 residues. Germline V CDR1 and CDR2: SNHLY, FYNNEI. The CDR3 protein is CASSRTTTNEKLFF. The DNA of the CDR3 is TGTGCCAGCAGTCGGACAACAACTAATGAAAAACTGTTTTTT.

The V call is TRBV28, the J call TRBJ1-1, with 7 bases identical to TRBD1. V lost 4 bases and J lost 1; bases outside the gene matches: 6. CDR1 MDHEN and CDR2 SYDVKM come from the germline V gene. The CDR3 contains 15 residues. In DNA form, the CDR3 reads TGTGCCAGCAGTTCAGAGGGACAGACGAACACTGAAGCTTTCTTT. It translates to CASSSEGQTNTEAFF. The full variable domain, in which reference TRBV28 and TRBJ1-1 provide the parts outside the CDR3, is DVKVTQSSRYLVKRTGEKVFLECVQDMDHENMFWYRQDPGLGLRLIYFSYDVKMKEKGDIPEGYSVSREKKERFSLILESASTNQTSMYLCASSSEGQTNTEAFFGQGTRLTVV.

This clone was recorded once. CDR3 nucleotide sequence: TGTGCCAGCACGACAGTTAACACCGGGGAGCTGTTTTTT. Translation: CASTTVNTGELFF. The gene calls are TRBV6-5 and TRBJ2-2; the D gene is possibly TRBD1 (5 bases). The V end lost 7 bases, the J end lost 2 bases, and 8 bases lay between the germline ends. Germline CDR1 MNHEY, CDR2 SVGAGI. The CDR3 has 13 amino acids.

The chain links TRBV28 to TRBJ1-1; D ambiguous. The CDR3 has 14 residues. Germline V gene data show CDR1 as MDHEN and CDR2 as SYDVKM. V dropped 3 bases and J dropped 5 bases, with 13 bases sitting between them. CDR3 protein: CASSFVRERTEAFF. The CDR3 nucleotides are TGTGCCAGCAGTTTTGTCCGGGAAAGGACTGAAGCTTTCTTT.

The V and J genes are TRBV5-1 and TRBJ1-5; a weak D match, TRBD1 (5 bases). The germline CDR1 and CDR2 sequences are SGHRS and YFSETQ. Trimming removed 0 bases from V and 6 bases from J, with 7 bases in between. This CDR3 comprises 13 residues. Written as DNA, the CDR3 is TGCGCCAGCAGCTTGGCCGGGGGTCAGCCCCAGCATTTT. Amino acids: CASSLAGGQPQHF.

The chain recombines TRBV7-3 with TRBJ2-7; D unclear. This CDR3 is built from 15 residues. The germline V and J ends were trimmed by 2 bases and 1 base, with 12 bases remaining between them. CDR1 is SGHTA, CDR2 FQGTGA, per germline. CDR3 DNA sequence: TGTGCCAGCAGCTTATCCAGGCTTGCTTCCTACGAGCAGTACTTC. Protein product: CASSLSRLASYEQYF.

This chain links TRBV6-4 with TRBJ2-6; 8 nucleotides agree with TRBD1. Germline V gives CDR1 MRHNA, CDR2 SNTAGT. The V gene end was trimmed by 2 bases and the J gene end by 4 bases; junction bases not matched to a gene: 7. CDR3 length equals 17 residues. As DNA, the CDR3 is TGTGCCAGCAGTGACGACAGGGGCGGCTCCGGGGCCAACGTCCTGACTTTC. Protein product: CASSDDRGGSGANVLTF.

The genes are TRBV19 and TRBJ2-7, with a possible D match to TRBD1 (5 bases). The CDR3 covers 14 residues. Trimming pared 6 bases from V and 2 bases from J, leaving 14 bases between. Germline V gene sequence: CDR1 LNHDA, CDR2 SQIVND (reference sequence). CDR3 amino acids: CASSEGWGAYEQYF. CDR3 in DNA: TGTGCCAGTAGCGAAGGTTGGGGCGCCTACGAGCAGTACTTC.

The genes are TRBV7-9 and TRBJ1-1; D is perhaps TRBD1 (6 bases). The CDR3 consists of 12 residues. Germline V gene data show CDR1 as SEHNR and CDR2 as FQNEAQ (reference sequence). V shed 7 bases and J shed 5 bases, with 11 bases lying between them. In DNA form, the CDR3 reads TGTGCCAGCACACAGGGAAGGACTGAAGCTTTCTTT. This translates into CASTQGRTEAFF.

This sequence joins TRBV7-3 and TRBJ2-5; D is possibly TRBD1 (5 bases). The DNA end favors TRBJ2-7, so the J call may be wrong. Germline lookup yields CDR1 SGHTA and CDR2 FQGTGA. The CDR3 sequence is 16 residues long. The CDR3 bases are TGTGCCAGCAGCTTAAGAGGACACCCCAATGATTACGAGCAGTACTTC. Translating gives CASSLRGHPNDYEQYF.